Listed here is a single TCR beta chain. What it binds is not known. Study-level results: Tumor Treg TCRs overlapped most with tumor naive CD4+ cells. The TCR gene usage of tumor memory CD4+ T cells clustered together with blood and lymph node memory CD4+ cells and with lymph node naive CD4+ cells.

After constant-region reverse-primer amplification, full-length variable regions underwent semi-nested PCR with Nested Universal Primer A. One entry per CDR3 protein, called by TCRdb with MiXCR from the 5' RACE reads. The sample consists of around 57,000 distinct CDR3 sequences, 28% of them appearing once. The sequenced material came from tumor-infiltrating memory CD4+ T cells sorted from the breast tumor. Subset meaning: memory CD4+ T cells, CD4+CD45RO+CD25-. The clonotype was recovered from a female donor with breast cancer.

The CDR3 coding sequence is TGTGCCAGTAGGACAGGGAATACGCAGTACCAAGAGACCCAGTACTTC. Translation gives CASRTGNTQYQETQYF. The rearrangement joins TRBV19 to TRBJ2-5, with 7 bases matching TRBD1. The CDR3 extends over 16 amino acids. With 6 bases clipped from V and 0 bases from J, the junction kept 10 bases outside the gene matches. Germline V CDR1 and CDR2: LNHDA, SQIVND (reference sequence).